The entry that follows covers one T cell receptor beta chain sequence. Its antigen is still unknown. TCRdb processed the 5' RACE reads anew with MiXCR; each CDR3 protein has one entry. The sample yields 350,000 to 500,000 distinct CDR3 sequences, more than 15% seen once. The data were taken from a study of T-cell memory formation after mild COVID-19. Study-wide background: In these data, TCR clusters were largely donor specific.

This CDR3 has 15 residues. The V gene end was trimmed by 3 bases and the J gene end by 1 base; junction bases not matched to a gene: 5. Germline CDR1 and CDR2: LGHNA and YNFKEQ. Notes on the study in general: Pre-infection memory contained some responding clones, which suggested that cross-reactive memory had joined.

This chain connects TRBV4-2 to TRBJ1-1, with 7 positions matching TRBD1. This TCR derives from a man between 18 and 29 years old who had mild COVID-19 (a few samples of this study predate the infection). Cell type and time point are not known. The sample consisted of PBMCs or a T cell subset sorted from them (not recorded which). The CDR3: CASSQLAGGNTEAFF. For the CDR3, the DNA is TGTGCCAGCAGCCAGTTGGCAGGGGGGAACACTGAAGCTTTCTTT.